A single sample gave rise to the 26 T cell receptor beta chains below, sequenced in a study of shared clonotypes between healthy human individuals. Here immunoSEQ multiplex PCR was the method, and the copy in TCRdb shows in-frame clones only, minus some. Of around 1.6 million clones listed, 95% to 99% were seen once; the top ten hold roughly 0.42%. Sequencing input: naive CD4+ T cells sorted from blood. Noted subset: CD45RA+ positively selected. The source is a man aged 25-45 years in good health.

The chain couples TRBV5-4 to TRBJ2-7, with a weak D call TRBD2 (5 bases). From germline, CDR1 is SGHNT and CDR2 YYREEE (reference sequence). The CDR3 runs to 13 residues. The CDR3 region has the DNA TGTGCTATCGGACGGGGAAGCTCCTACGAGCAGTACTTC. Protein: CAIGRGSSYEQYF.

The CDR3 spells CASSLSGGAKNIQYF. The CDR3 DNA is TGTGCCAGCAGCTTATCCGGCGGGGCCAAAAACATTCAGTACTTC. J is TRBJ2-4 and V is TRBV7-6; TRBD2 is a possible D gene (5 bases). Germline V CDR1 and CDR2: SGHVS, FNYEAQ. V gave up 2 bases and J gave up 1 base, with 9 bases separating them. The CDR3 spans 15 residues.

The rearrangement joins TRBV7-2 to TRBJ2-3, with unresolved D. Trimming left V 4 bases short and J 5 bases short, with 10 bases between. Germline values: CDR1 SGHTA, CDR2 FQGNSA. The CDR3 loop spans 13 amino acids. CDR3 coding DNA: TGTGCCAGCAGCTCGTCAACAATAGATACGCAGTATTTT. Its translation is CASSSSTIDTQYF.

The genes are TRBV15 and TRBJ2-3, with 7 bases lining up with TRBD2. V shed 8 bases, J shed 1 base, and the junction held 15 bases outside the gene matches. The CDR3 has 17 amino acids. Looked up from germline, CDR1 is LNHNV and CDR2 is YYDKDF (reference sequence). Here the CDR3 reads CATASPPAGEGTDTQYF. The CDR3 DNA is TGTGCCACCGCTTCCCCCCCGGCGGGAGAAGGCACAGATACGCAGTATTTT.

The J gene is TRBJ2-1, the V gene TRBV27; perhaps TRBD2 as D (6 bases). V was cut by 6 bases and J by 0 bases, with 21 bases left in between. The CDR3 is 18 amino acids. The germline V gene has CDR1 MNHEY and CDR2 SMNVEV (reference sequence). This CDR3 reads CASSLTIGGISSYNEQFF. The CDR3 coding sequence is TGTGCCAGCAGCCTGACGATTGGCGGGATAAGCTCCTACAATGAGCAGTTCTTC.

As concerns this clone: The same CDR3 can be traced to other DNA sequences in this sample. This chain links TRBV19 with TRBJ2-2; D gene unclear. This CDR3 region has 14 residues. Germline CDR1 is LNHDA and CDR2 is SQIVND (reference sequence). V was cut by 1 base and J by 0 bases, with 3 bases left in between. The CDR3 sequence is CASSIAANTGELFF. CDR3 nucleotide sequence: TGTGCCAGTAGTATAGCGGCGAACACCGGGGAGCTGTTTTTT.

This chain joins TRBV15 and TRBJ1-4, with 8 bases matching TRBD1. The CDR3 consists of 16 residues. V shed 0 bases and J 7 bases; nucleotides not matched to a gene: 7. CDR1 LNHNV and CDR2 YYDKDF come from the germline V gene (reference sequence). DNA of the CDR3: TGTGCCACCAGCAGAGATGGTGGGACAGGAGGTGAAAAACTGTTTTTT. Protein product: CATSRDGGTGGEKLFF.

Remarks on this clone: An end of the junction differs from the germline gene, which may be a read error. This chain joins TRBV28 and TRBJ2-7; tentatively, D is TRBD1 (5 bases). Germline V gene lookup returns CDR1 MDHEN and CDR2 SYDVKM. The length of the CDR3 is 12 residues. This CDR3 is CASSLKGQAFHF. The DNA of the CDR3 is TGTGCCAGCAGTTTGAAGGGGCAGGCGTTCCACTTC.

This chain joins TRBV27 and TRBJ1-2, with 10 bases aligning to TRBD1. Germline V CDR1 and CDR2: MNHEY, SMNVEV (reference sequence). The CDR3 spans 15 residues. Losses at the gene ends were 7 bases for V and 7 bases for J; bases not matched to a gene: 12. The CDR3 region has the DNA TGTGCCAGCAAACTGCGACAGGGGGCCTGGGGTGGCTACACCTTC. It yields the protein CASKLRQGAWGGYTF.

This chain uses TRBV5-1 with TRBJ2-1; D is perhaps TRBD1 (5 bases). Trimming shortened V by 7 bases and J by 0 bases, and 20 bases separated the two germline ends. Germline CDR1 and CDR2: SGHRS and YFSETQ. The CDR3 length is 17 residues. The chain's CDR3 is CASVPGALLTSYNEQFF. The CDR3 bases are TGCGCCAGCGTCCCTGGGGCCCTTCTCACCTCCTACAATGAGCAGTTCTTC.

The V and J genes are TRBV18 and TRBJ2-7; 10 bases agree with TRBD1. Germline trimming cut 5 bases from V and 4 bases from J; bases unmatched to any gene: 5. The CDR3 extends over 14 amino acids. Germline values: CDR1 KGHSH, CDR2 LQKENI. The CDR3 DNA follows: TGTGCCAGCTCAACCGGGACAGGGGTTTACGAGCAGTACTTC. Translation: CASSTGTGVYEQYF.

The J gene is TRBJ2-1, the V gene TRBV5-1; TRBD2 aligns across 10 bases. V was clipped by 9 bases and J by 9 bases; unmatched bases: 24. Per the germline V gene, CDR1 is SGHRS and CDR2 is YFSETQ. The CDR3 extends over 18 amino acids. CDR3 protein: CATQPQPISSGSYGEQFF. CDR3 bases: TGCGCCACCCAACCACAGCCCATTTCTAGCGGGAGTTATGGTGAGCAGTTCTTC.

This rearrangement joins TRBV6-5 to TRBJ2-3; D gene unclear. The CDR3 covers 12 residues. Germline-derived CDR1 and CDR2 are MNHEY and SVGAGI. V gave up 10 bases and J gave up 0 bases, with 8 bases separating them. The CDR3 nucleotides are TGTGCCACCGAGACTAGCACAGATACGCAGTATTTT. Translated, it gives CATETSTDTQYF.

The chain recombines TRBV29-1 with TRBJ2-1; possibly TRBD2 for D (6 bases). This CDR3 has 13 residues. Germline V gene lookup returns CDR1 SQVTM and CDR2 ANQGSEA. DNA of the CDR3: TGCAGTATCTGGGGGGAGTCCTACAATGAGCAGTTCTTC. Residues: CSIWGESYNEQFF.

The chain combines TRBV25-1 with TRBJ2-7; D unresolved. Germline CDR1 reads MGHDK; CDR2 reads SYGVNS. The CDR3 is made up of 12 amino acids. CDR3 sequence (DNA): TGTGCCAGCAGTGAATATGGGCGCTACCCTTTTGTA. It yields the protein CASSEYGRYPFV.

The V call is TRBV6-1, the J call TRBJ2-7, with TRBD2 as a possible D gene (5 bases). The CDR3 extends over 11 amino acids. Germline CDR1 reads MNHNS; CDR2 reads SASEGT. Trimming pared 4 bases from V and 6 bases from J, leaving 7 bases between. This CDR3 is CASSVSGEQYF. The CDR3 bases are TGTGCCAGCAGTGTAAGCGGCGAGCAGTACTTC.

This chain uses TRBV19 with TRBJ1-5; TRBD1 is a possible D gene (6 bases). The CDR3 length is 14 residues. CDR1 and CDR2 (germline): LNHDA, SQIVND (reference sequence). Trimming shortened V by 5 bases and J by 2 bases, and 10 bases separated the two germline ends. This CDR3 is CASSPHRGNQPQHF. The CDR3 DNA reads as TGTGCCAGTAGTCCCCACAGGGGCAATCAGCCCCAGCATTTT.

The rearrangement links TRBV11-2 to TRBJ2-7; TRBD2 matches at 9 bases. The CDR3 contains 13 residues. J was trimmed by 6 bases and V by 7 bases; bases with no gene match: 7. Germline V gene data show CDR1 as SGHAT and CDR2 as FQNNGV. Written as DNA, the CDR3 is TGTGCCAGCACCTCCGCGGGGGGGATCGAGCAGTACTTC. Protein product: CASTSAGGIEQYF.

This chain joins TRBV2 and TRBJ1-2; D is unclear. Germline CDR1 SNHLY, CDR2 FYNNEI. The germline V and J ends were trimmed by 6 bases and 8 bases, with 10 bases remaining between them. The CDR3 contains 11 residues. The CDR3 sequence: CASRWTSGYTF. The CDR3, as DNA: TGTGCCAGCAGATGGACGAGCGGCTACACCTTC.

The chain links TRBV10-3 to TRBJ2-3; weak D call: TRBD2 (5 bases). The CDR3 sequence is 12 residues long. CDR1 is ENHRY and CDR2 is SYGVKD in the germline V gene. The germline V and J ends were trimmed by 7 bases and 1 base, with 6 bases remaining between them. In DNA form, the CDR3 reads TGTGCCATCAACGGGGGCACAGATACGCAGTATTTT. Translation: CAINGGTDTQYF.

The rearrangement uses TRBV2 and TRBJ1-2, with a possible D match to TRBD1 (5 bases). Looked up from germline, CDR1 is SNHLY and CDR2 is FYNNEI. The CDR3 covers 12 residues. Trimming removed 8 bases at V and 4 bases at J, with 11 bases between. CDR3: CASYTGPYGYTF. The CDR3 DNA is TGTGCCAGCTATACAGGACCCTATGGCTACACCTTC. Supplemented by reference TRBV2 and TRBJ1-2, the full variable domain reads EPEVTQTPSHQVTQMGQEVILRCVPISNHLYFYWYRQILGQKVEFLVSFYNNEISEKSEIFDDQFSVERPDGSNFTLKIRSTKLEDSAMYFCASYTGPYGYTFGSGTRLTVV.

The chain employs TRBV7-6 and TRBJ2-1; TRBD2 aligns across 9 bases. CDR3 length: 19 amino acids. Germline assignment: CDR1 SGHVS and CDR2 FNYEAQ. Unmatched junction bases numbered 10, after V lost 1 base and J lost 0 bases. The CDR3 sequence is CASSLGLAGTLLSYNEQFF. As DNA, the CDR3 is TGTGCCAGCAGCTTAGGGCTAGCGGGGACGCTACTCTCCTACAATGAGCAGTTCTTC.

This rearrangement joins TRBV15 to TRBJ2-5; 7 positions match TRBD1. Trimming removed 5 bases from V and 3 bases from J; junction bases left unmatched: 6. Germline V CDR1 and CDR2: LNHNV, YYDKDF (reference sequence). CDR3 length equals 14 residues. CDR3 nucleotides: TGTGCCACCAGCGTTTGGACAGGTGAAGAGACCCAGTACTTC. Protein: CATSVWTGEETQYF.

The V and J genes are TRBV9 and TRBJ1-1, with D tentatively TRBD1 (5 bases). V gave up 0 bases and J gave up 4 bases, with 13 bases separating them. The CDR3 totals 15 residues. Looked up from germline, CDR1 is SGDLS and CDR2 is YYNGEE. The CDR3 region has the DNA TGTGCCAGCAGCGTAGGTCTGAGGGGCATCACTGAAGCTTTCTTT. This codes for CASSVGLRGITEAFF.

V usage is TRBV5-8 and J usage is TRBJ2-7; D is perhaps TRBD1 (5 bases). The CDR3 consists of 16 residues. V was shortened by 4 bases and J by 0 bases, with 17 bases between the two germline ends. Germline CDR1 is SGHTS and CDR2 is YDEGEE. The DNA of the CDR3 is TGTGCCAGCAGCCTTGTGAGACAGAGCAGCTCCTACGAGCAGTACTTC. The encoded protein is CASSLVRQSSSYEQYF.

The chain uses TRBV25-1 and TRBJ2-7, with D possibly TRBD1 on 8 matching bases. This CDR3 is built from 14 residues. V gave up 6 bases and J gave up 12 bases, with 24 bases separating them. Germline loops: CDR1 MGHDK, CDR2 SYGVNS. DNA of the CDR3: TGTGCCAGCAGCAACGTGGGGGGGACAGGAGGGAGGTACTTC. Protein: CASSNVGGTGGRYF.